A single sample gave rise to the 17 T cell receptor beta chains below, sequenced in a study of lung T cells in sarcoidosis with Löfgren's syndrome (dated by TCRdb to the late 2010s). Reads for this sample came from an Illumina MiSeq. TCRdb itself trimmed the public reads at Q25 with fastp, ran MiXCR and retained productive beta chains. Every entry covers one CDR3 protein and lists the most common genes and DNA from its rows. The sample has 60,000 to 65,000 distinct CDR3 sequences on record, 21% of them singletons. Over 2% of the sample is taken by the ten largest. Sample: CD4+ T cells from PBMCs. The receptors shown here come from a human donor with sarcoidosis (Löfgren's syndrome or another form), or a control subject (not recorded which).

V is TRBV10-3 and J is TRBJ2-7; tentatively, D is TRBD1 or TRBD2 (5 bases each). The germline V and J ends were trimmed by 6 bases and 1 base, with 22 bases remaining between them. Looked up from germline, CDR1 is ENHRY and CDR2 is SYGVKD. The CDR3 is 17 residues long. CDR3 residues: CAIRAGYGTAASYEQYF. The CDR3 DNA reads TGTGCCATCAGGGCAGGCTATGGGACGGCCGCTTCCTACGAGCAGTACTTC.

As for this clonotype: With a much larger clone just one base away, this may be a read error. The chain links TRBV6-2 or TRBV6-3 to TRBJ1-5; tentatively, D is TRBD1 (5 bases). Germline V gene sequence: CDR1 MNHEY, CDR2 SVGEGT. CDR3 size: 16 residues. V was shortened by 2 bases and J by 6 bases, with 17 bases between the two germline ends. In DNA form, the CDR3 reads TGTGCCAGCAGTTACCCAGGGACCGGCCCAGCTCAGCCCCAGCATTTT. Its translation: CASSYPGTGPAQPQHF.

A word on this clonotype: A much bigger clone sits one base away, suggesting this may be a read error. This chain uses TRBV28 with TRBJ1-1; D remains unclear. Germline CDR1 MDHEN, CDR2 SYDVKM. Trimming took 3 bases from V and 4 from J, leaving 12 bases between them. The CDR3 covers 14 residues. The CDR3 sequence is CASSFGPTSTEAFF. The DNA for the CDR3 is TGTGCCAGCAGTTTTGGACCTACGAGCACTGAAGCTTTCTTT.

Comment on this clonotype: Just one base apart from a much larger clone, this may be a read error. V gene TRBV20-1 combines with J gene TRBJ2-1, with 16 bases matching TRBD2. Germline loops: CDR1 DFQATT, CDR2 SNEGSKA (reference sequence). This CDR3 has 21 amino acids. Written as DNA, the CDR3 is TGCAGTGCTAGAGGTCGGGAGCGGGGGACTAGCGGGAGGGGAAGCTACAATGAGCGGTTCTTC. It is translated as CSARGRERGTSGRGSYNERFF.

This clonotype was observed at least ten times. The rearrangement links TRBV20-1 to TRBJ2-2, with D unclear. In germline, CDR1 is DFQATT, CDR2 SNEGSKA (reference sequence). This CDR3 comprises 14 residues. The V gene lost 6 bases and the J gene lost 1 base, with 12 bases spanning the gap. CDR3 amino acids: CSAGLYLNTGELFF. The CDR3 coding sequence is TGCAGTGCCGGCTTGTACTTGAACACCGGGGAGCTGTTTTTT.

The sample holds many counts of this clonotype. The gene calls are TRBV12-3 or TRBV12-4 and TRBJ1-4; D is possibly TRBD1 (6 bases). V was clipped by 5 bases and J by 8 bases, with 12 bases between them. The CDR3 contains 13 residues. CDR3 nucleotide sequence: TGTGCCAGCAGTCCTCGGGGGCGGGAAAAACTGTTTTTT. It specifies CASSPRGREKLFF.

In its sample, this clonotype was seen a few times. V is TRBV5-1 and J is TRBJ1-5, with D perhaps matching TRBD1 (5 bases). V gave up 2 bases and J gave up 0 bases, with 9 bases separating them. Germline V lookup: CDR1 SGHRS, CDR2 YFSETQ. This CDR3 spans 15 amino acids. The DNA for the CDR3 is TGCGCCAGCAGCTTAGGGGATTATAGCAATCAGCCCCAGCATTTT. This sequence encodes CASSLGDYSNQPQHF.

The V and J genes are TRBV7-6 and TRBJ2-5, with a weak D call TRBD2 (5 bases). The CDR3 has 13 residues. V lost 4 bases to trimming and J lost 7 bases, with 13 bases between them. Germline CDR1 reads SGHVS; CDR2 reads FNYEAQ. As DNA, the CDR3 is TGTGCCAGCAGCTATGCCCCCGGAGGGACCCAGTACTTC. It specifies CASSYAPGGTQYF.

This clonotype came up many times. The V gene is TRBV25-1, the J gene TRBJ2-3, with 9 bases aligning to TRBD2. V gave up 5 bases and J gave up 6 bases; unmatched junction bases: 6. The CDR3 totals 14 residues. The germline V gene has CDR1 MGHDK and CDR2 SYGVNS. In nucleotides, the CDR3 is TGTGCCAGCAGTATAGCTAGCGGGAAGGATACGCAGTATTTT. It is translated as CASSIASGKDTQYF.

This clonotype appeared a few times. The V gene is TRBV12-3 or TRBV12-4, the J gene TRBJ1-1; D remains unclear. Trimming left V 3 bases short and J 4 bases short, with 6 bases between. This CDR3 comprises 12 residues. The CDR3 sequence is CASSFSATEAFF. The CDR3 region has the DNA TGTGCCAGCAGTTTTTCGGCCACTGAAGCTTTCTTT.

The gene calls are TRBV5-4 and TRBJ2-1, with D maybe TRBD2 (5 bases). There are 15 residues in the CDR3. V lost 1 base and J 1 base, leaving 9 bases between the germline ends. Germline V gene data show CDR1 as SGHNT and CDR2 as YYREEE (reference sequence). In DNA form, the CDR3 reads TGTGCCAGCAGCTTGAGGCTAGCATCCTACAATGAGCAGTTCTTC. Residues: CASSLRLASYNEQFF.

A word on this clonotype: This sequence may be a read error, since a much larger clone differs from it by one base. The chain carries TRBV28 and TRBJ1-1, with a tentative D call TRBD1 (5 bases). The V gene's germline CDR1 is MDHEN and CDR2 SYDVKM. This CDR3 comprises 15 residues. The CDR3 sequence: CAGSLWETDNTEAFF. DNA for the CDR3: TGTGCCGGCAGTTTATGGGAGACAGATAACACTGAAGCTTTCTTT. The complete variable domain, with remaining parts taken from reference TRBV28 and TRBJ1-1, reads DVKVTQSSRYLVKRTGEKVFLECVQDMDHENMFWYRQDPGLGLRLIYFSYDVKMKEKGDIPEGYSVSREKKERFSLILESASTNQTSMYLCAGSLWETDNTEAFFGQGTRLTVV.

J is TRBJ2-1 and V is TRBV18; a possible D gene is TRBD1 (5 bases). The length of the CDR3 is 13 residues. Trimming stripped 3 bases from V and 7 bases from J, with 10 bases between. Per the germline V gene, CDR1 is KGHSH and CDR2 is LQKENI. CDR3 region: CASSPTRVNEQFF. In DNA form, the CDR3 reads TGTGCCAGCTCACCTACCAGGGTGAATGAGCAGTTCTTC.

This clonotype was picked up many times. The CDR3 is CAIRETGAEAFF. CDR3 sequence (DNA): TGTGCCATCAGGGAGACAGGGGCTGAAGCTTTCTTT. The chain employs TRBV10-3 and TRBJ1-1; 8 bases are a match to TRBD1. Germline V gene data show CDR1 as ENHRY and CDR2 as SYGVKD. The CDR3 contains 12 residues. Unmatched junction bases numbered 3, after V lost 6 bases and J lost 6 bases.

As concerns this clonotype: A clone one base away is much larger, so this may be a read error. This chain joins TRBV6-1 and TRBJ2-5; a weak D match, TRBD2 (5 bases). Trimming removed 6 bases from V and 7 bases from J, with 9 bases in between. The V gene's germline CDR1 is MNHNS and CDR2 SASEGT. The CDR3 has 11 residues. The CDR3 coding sequence is TGTGCCAGCAGCATTCGGGGGACCCAGTACTTC. It encodes CASSIRGTQYF.

This clonotype was observed at least ten times. V gene TRBV20-1 combines with J gene TRBJ2-7; TRBD2 agrees at 8 bases. The germline V gene has CDR1 DFQATT and CDR2 SNEGSKA (reference sequence). The CDR3 spans 14 residues. The V and J ends lost 3 bases and 3 bases, in that order; junction bases with no gene match: 7. CDR3 nucleotide sequence: TGCAGTGCTAGCCCCAGCGGGGGTAACTACGAGCAGTACTTC. Its protein is CSASPSGGNYEQYF.

This clonotype appeared many times. The chain is built from TRBV4-1 and TRBJ2-7; 13 nucleotides agree with TRBD2. This CDR3 comprises 16 residues. Losses at the gene ends were 0 bases for V and 4 bases for J; bases not matched to a gene: 3. Looked up from germline, CDR1 is MGHRA and CDR2 is YSYEKL. Written as DNA, the CDR3 is TGCGCCAGCAGCCAAGAAACTAGCGGGAGGGGATACGAGCAGTACTTC. Protein: CASSQETSGRGYEQYF.